Shown below are 27 T cell receptor beta chains from a single sample sequenced in a study of T cells after yellow fever vaccination. TCRdb independently ran MiXCR on the 5' RACE reads; one entry per CDR3 protein. The data show approximately 580,000 distinct CDR3 sequences, about a sixth seen once. The material sequenced was PBMCs, taken 4 to 6 days after the first yellow fever vaccination. The receptors originated from a man younger than 30 who received the YFV17D yellow fever vaccine.

The V call is TRBV19, the J call TRBJ2-7; TRBD1 matches at 9 bases. The germline gives CDR1 LNHDA, CDR2 SQIVND (reference sequence). There are 14 residues in the CDR3. Losses at the gene ends were 5 bases for V and 2 bases for J; bases not matched to a gene: 4. The CDR3 region is CASSPQGAAYEQYF. The CDR3 coding sequence is TGTGCCAGTAGTCCACAGGGGGCAGCCTACGAGCAGTACTTC. The variable domain in full, completed from reference TRBV19 and TRBJ2-7, reads DGGITQSPKYLFRKEGQNVTLSCEQNLNHDAMYWYRQDPGQGLRLIYYSQIVNDFQKGDIAEGYSVSREKKESFPLTVTSAQKNPTAFYLCASSPQGAAYEQYFGPGTRLTVT.

The CDR3 is CASSYSGSPSSPLHF. The CDR3 DNA follows: TGTGCCAGCAGTTACTCTGGAAGCCCTAGCTCACCCCTCCACTTT. The chain combines TRBV6-5 with TRBJ1-6; D call uncertain. The CDR3 has 15 residues. The V end was cut by 0 bases, the J end by 10 bases, with 13 bases between. Looked up from germline, CDR1 is MNHEY and CDR2 is SVGAGI.

J is TRBJ2-7 and V is TRBV4-1; no firm D call. The V gene's germline CDR1 is MGHRA and CDR2 YSYEKL. The length of the CDR3 is 12 residues. V lost 5 bases and J 7 bases, leaving 12 bases between the germline ends. The CDR3 spells CASSILGGEQYF. The CDR3 DNA follows: TGCGCCAGCAGCATCCTTGGCGGAGAGCAGTACTTC.

The chain couples TRBV28 to TRBJ1-5; maybe TRBD1 (6 bases). Germline V gene sequence: CDR1 MDHEN, CDR2 SYDVKM. V lost 6 bases and J lost 5, with 14 bases in between. The CDR3 spans 14 residues. CDR3 coding DNA: TGTGCCAGCAGGCGATCAGGGGCGCATCAGCCCCAGCATTTT. Protein sequence: CASRRSGAHQPQHF. The full variable domain, with the rest looked up from reference TRBV28 and TRBJ1-5, is DVKVTQSSRYLVKRTGEKVFLECVQDMDHENMFWYRQDPGLGLRLIYFSYDVKMKEKGDIPEGYSVSREKKERFSLILESASTNQTSMYLCASRRSGAHQPQHFGDGTRLSIL.

The genes are TRBV7-9 and TRBJ1-5, with D perhaps TRBD1 (5 bases). V lost 5 bases, J lost 11 bases, and 16 bases lay in between. CDR3 size: 13 residues. Germline V gives CDR1 SEHNR, CDR2 FQNEAQ (reference sequence). This CDR3 reads CASSVEGAKAQHF. The CDR3 coding sequence is TGTGCCAGCAGCGTAGAAGGGGCAAAGGCCCAGCATTTT.

A few counts support this clonotype. V and J are TRBV6-5 and TRBJ2-6, with D possibly TRBD1 on 5 matching bases. V was pared by 0 bases and J by 2 bases, with 8 bases between. CDR3 length: 16 residues. CDR1 MNHEY and CDR2 SVGAGI come from the germline V gene. The CDR3 DNA reads TGTGCCAGCAGTTACTCGGTGGGGCCTGGGGCCAACGTCCTGACTTTC. As protein: CASSYSVGPGANVLTF.

This clonotype came up a few times. The V and J genes are TRBV27 and TRBJ2-3; 9 bases match TRBD2. The CDR3 runs to 16 residues. Trimming removed 2 bases from V and 2 bases from J; junction bases left unmatched: 5. The germline gives CDR1 MNHEY, CDR2 SMNVEV (reference sequence). CDR3 sequence reads: CASSLVAGAPTDTQYF. The CDR3 nucleotides read TGTGCCAGCAGTTTAGTAGCGGGGGCCCCCACAGATACGCAGTATTTT.

This clonotype was seen more than once but under ten times. The V and J genes are TRBV7-3 and TRBJ2-1, with 9 bases that match TRBD1. CDR3 length: 15 residues. Germline-derived CDR1 and CDR2 are SGHTA and FQGTGA. The V segment lost 3 bases and the J segment 12 bases; nucleotides outside the gene matches: 12. The DNA for the CDR3 is TGTGCCAGCAGCTTGGACAGGGGCTCTGCGGGCGGGCAGTTCTTC. Translating it yields CASSLDRGSAGGQFF.

This clonotype showed up many times. The chain combines TRBV20-1 with TRBJ2-4; D might be TRBD2 (6 bases). Deletions cut 5 bases from V and 7 bases from J, with 18 bases between. CDR3 length: 14 amino acids. The germline gives CDR1 DFQATT, CDR2 SNEGSKA (reference sequence). The CDR3 here is CSAVFRDSGNIQYF. The CDR3 nucleotides are TGCAGTGCTGTTTTCCGAGACAGCGGGAACATTCAGTACTTC.

J is TRBJ1-1 and V is TRBV6-2 or TRBV6-3; 8 bases are shared with TRBD1. CDR3 size: 17 residues. Germline V lookup: CDR1 MNHEY, CDR2 SVGEGT. V trimming: 2 bases; J trimming: 0 bases; junction bases outside the gene matches: 8. CDR3 sequence: CASSYQTGGVMNTEAFF. The CDR3 region has the DNA TGTGCCAGCAGTTACCAAACAGGGGGGGTGATGAACACTGAAGCTTTCTTT.

The V call is TRBV5-4, the J call TRBJ2-3; 7 nucleotides agree with TRBD2. This CDR3 spans 16 amino acids. V was clipped by 2 bases and J by 5 bases; unmatched bases: 11. The germline V gene encodes CDR1 SGHNT and CDR2 YYREEE (reference sequence). CDR3 in DNA: TGTGCCAGCAGCTTCCGAACGGCGGGGGTGCGAGATACGCAGTATTTT. This gives the protein CASSFRTAGVRDTQYF.

The chain links TRBV7-8 to TRBJ2-2; D call uncertain. This CDR3 comprises 14 residues. Germline V gene data show CDR1 as SGHVS and CDR2 as FQNEAQ. Between the trimmed V and J ends, which lost 4 bases and 3 bases, there was a span of 9 bases. CDR3 sequence: CASSSGRHTGELFF. The CDR3 nucleotides are TGTGCCAGCAGCTCTGGACGGCACACCGGGGAGCTGTTTTTT. Full variable domain (remainder filled in from reference TRBV7-8 and TRBJ2-2): GAGVSQSPRYKVAKRGQDVALRCDPISGHVSLFWYQQALGQGPEFLTYFQNEAQLDKSGLPSDRFFAERPEGSVSTLKIQRTQQEDSAVYLCASSSGRHTGELFFGEGSRLTVL.

The chain joins TRBV7-8 to TRBJ1-1; TRBD1 is a possible D gene (6 bases). With 3 bases removed from V and 0 bases from J, the gap between germline ends came to 11 bases. The CDR3 has 15 amino acids. Looked up from germline, CDR1 is SGHVS and CDR2 is FQNEAQ. CDR3 region: CASSFLTGMNTEAFF. The CDR3 nucleotides read TGTGCCAGCAGCTTCCTCACAGGGATGAACACTGAAGCTTTCTTT.

V is TRBV18 and J is TRBJ2-3, with TRBD2 identical over 9 bases. CDR1 and CDR2 from the germline V gene are KGHSH and LQKENI. The CDR3 is 18 residues long. J lost 0 bases, V lost 1 base, and 8 bases had no gene match. The CDR3 bases are TGTGCCAGCTCACCACTGAGCGGGGGGCCCCAAAGCACAGATACGCAGTATTTT. Its translation is CASSPLSGGPQSTDTQYF. Variable domain in full (rest from reference TRBV18 and TRBJ2-3): NAGVMQNPRHLVRRRGQEARLRCSPMKGHSHVYWYRQLPEEGLKFMVYLQKENIIDESGMPKERFSAEFPKEGPSILRIQQVVRGDSAAYFCASSPLSGGPQSTDTQYFGPGTRLTVL.

This rearrangement joins TRBV6-2 or TRBV6-3 to TRBJ2-3; no clear D. Germline V gene lookup returns CDR1 MNHEY and CDR2 SVGEGT. V dropped 7 bases and J dropped 3 bases, with 11 bases sitting between them. CDR3 length: 13 amino acids. Written as DNA, the CDR3 is TGTGCCAGCATTACTCCCGGAACAGATACGCAGTATTTT. As protein: CASITPGTDTQYF.

The table lists this clonotype with a few counts. The genes are TRBV2 and TRBJ1-2; D remains unclear. Trimming pared 1 base from V and 4 bases from J, leaving 10 bases between. The CDR3 is made up of 14 amino acids. CDR1 SNHLY and CDR2 FYNNEI come from the germline V gene. In DNA form, the CDR3 reads TGTGCCAGCAGTGAAGGGTGGGCCTTCTATGGCTACACCTTC. Translating it yields CASSEGWAFYGYTF.

The genes are TRBV6-6 and TRBJ2-1; no definite D call. The CDR3 consists of 13 residues. Germline loops: CDR1 MNHNY, CDR2 SVGAGI (reference sequence). V dropped 7 bases and J dropped 9 bases, with 16 bases sitting between them. For the CDR3, the DNA is TGTGCCAGCATCCCTGGGCCCCTAGGTGAGCAGTTCTTC. Translating it yields CASIPGPLGEQFF.

This clonotype has ten or more counts. The chain combines TRBV27 with TRBJ1-3; 7 nucleotides agree with TRBD1. The CDR3 runs 16 residues. Germline CDR1 reads MNHEY; CDR2 reads SMNVEV (reference sequence). Germline trimming cut 5 bases from V and 0 bases from J; bases unmatched to any gene: 7. CDR3 in amino acids: CASSERQGFSGNTIYF. The CDR3 coding sequence is TGTGCCAGCAGTGAACGACAGGGATTCTCTGGAAACACCATATATTTT.

The V and J genes are TRBV7-9 and TRBJ2-1, with 10 bases identical to TRBD1. Trimming removed 5 bases from V and 2 bases from J; junction bases left unmatched: 9. CDR1 is SEHNR and CDR2 is FQNEAQ in the germline V gene (reference sequence). CDR3 length equals 17 residues. The CDR3 sequence is CASSPGTGAPTYNEQFF. CDR3 coding DNA: TGTGCCAGCAGCCCTGGGACAGGGGCTCCCACCTACAATGAGCAGTTCTTC. Full variable domain (remainder filled in from reference TRBV7-9 and TRBJ2-1): DTGVSQNPRHKITKRGQNVTFRCDPISEHNRLYWYRQTLGQGPEFLTYFQNEAQLEKSRLLSDRFSAERPKGSFSTLEIQRTEQGDSAMYLCASSPGTGAPTYNEQFFGPGTRLTVL.

The chain couples TRBV5-1 to TRBJ2-5; no clear D gene. The CDR3 has 12 amino acids. Trimming left V 3 bases short and J 7 bases short, with 10 bases between. CDR1 and CDR2 (germline): SGHRS, YFSETQ. The CDR3 sequence: CASSSERGTQYF. CDR3 in DNA: TGCGCCAGCAGCTCCGAGAGAGGGACCCAGTACTTC.

J is TRBJ2-5 and V is TRBV5-1; D uncertain. CDR1 and CDR2 (germline): SGHRS, YFSETQ. The CDR3 length is 15 residues. V lost 6 bases, J lost 1 base, and 16 bases lay in between. The CDR3 region is CASTSRGPAQETQYF. CDR3 in DNA: TGCGCCAGCACCTCCCGAGGACCGGCCCAAGAGACCCAGTACTTC.

J is TRBJ1-1 and V is TRBV27, with TRBD1 identical over 8 bases. CDR3 length: 15 residues. Trimming at V came to 4 bases and at J to 2 bases, leaving 6 bases not matched to a gene. Germline assignment: CDR1 MNHEY and CDR2 SMNVEV (reference sequence). In nucleotides, the CDR3 is TGTGCCAGCAGTTCGACAGGGGCCATCAACACTGAAGCTTTCTTT. It translates to CASSSTGAINTEAFF.

This clonotype was seen a few times. The rearrangement joins TRBV10-3 to TRBJ2-5; D is unclear. Trimming stripped 6 bases from V and 0 bases from J, with 5 bases between. This CDR3 has 12 amino acids. Germline V CDR1 and CDR2: ENHRY, SYGVKD. The CDR3 is CAIRDYQETQYF. CDR3 DNA sequence: TGTGCCATCAGAGACTACCAAGAGACCCAGTACTTC.

The rearrangement links TRBV6-1 to TRBJ1-2; 10 nucleotides match TRBD1. Germline trimming cut 5 bases from V and 4 bases from J; bases unmatched to any gene: 10. Germline loops: CDR1 MNHNS, CDR2 SASEGT. There are 16 residues in the CDR3. The CDR3 bases are TGTGCCAGCAGTCGATCCGGGACAGGGGTTTCCTATGGCTACACCTTC. Translated: CASSRSGTGVSYGYTF.

V and J are TRBV27 and TRBJ2-7; a weak D match, TRBD2 (5 bases). V was shortened by 0 bases and J by 6 bases, with 12 bases between the two germline ends. This CDR3 contains 14 residues. Germline V lookup: CDR1 MNHEY, CDR2 SMNVEV (reference sequence). For the CDR3, the DNA is TGTGCCAGCAGTTTATCGATCTTGGCGGGCGAGCAGTACGTC. Protein: CASSLSILAGEQYV.

The V gene is TRBV4-1, the J gene TRBJ1-3; perhaps TRBD1 as D (6 bases). The CDR3 totals 17 residues. V gave up 1 base and J gave up 3 bases, with 16 bases separating them. The germline CDR1 and CDR2 sequences are MGHRA and YSYEKL. CDR3 residues: CASSQGYARGSGNTIYF. In nucleotides, the CDR3 is TGCGCCAGCAGCCAAGGTTACGCCAGGGGAAGTGGAAACACCATATATTTT.

The rearrangement links TRBV9 to TRBJ2-2, with 7 positions matching TRBD1. The trim removed 4 bases at V and 5 bases at J, leaving 8 bases unmatched. Germline V gives CDR1 SGDLS, CDR2 YYNGEE. The CDR3 covers 15 residues. The CDR3 DNA follows: TGTGCCAGCAGCCTGACCGGGACAGTGACCGGGGAGCTGTTTTTT. Its protein is CASSLTGTVTGELFF.